This entry lists 9 T cell receptor beta chains sequenced from one sample in a study of CD8 T cells in Susac syndrome (dated by TCRdb to between 2018 and 2021). Library construction relied on the immunoSEQ multiplex PCR assay. RNA was extracted using the RNeasy kit, and about 0.45 to 1 ug of the RNA was reverse transcribed with random hexamers. TCRdb reran the public reads through fastp at Q25 and MiXCR, keeping productive beta chains. Entries that share a CDR3 protein sequence are merged under the most common genes and DNA. In this sample the table shows around 280,000 distinct CDR3 sequences, about 90% of which occur a single time. The ten largest make up approximately 0.065% of the sample. The material sequenced was CD4+ T cells from PBMCs. These receptor sequences come from a human donor with multiple sclerosis.

The chain uses TRBV6-1 and TRBJ1-2; D ambiguous. Trimming removed 7 bases from V and 5 bases from J, with 14 bases in between. Germline values: CDR1 MNHNS, CDR2 SASEGT. This CDR3 spans 13 amino acids. The CDR3 loop is CASNPRAPYGYTF. For the CDR3, the DNA is TGTGCCAGCAATCCCCGGGCGCCTTATGGCTACACCTTC.

The chain is built from TRBV3-1 and TRBJ2-5; unclear D gene. This CDR3 contains 13 residues. Germline V gene data show CDR1 as LGHDT and CDR2 as YNNKEL (reference sequence). Trimming removed 1 base at V and 5 bases at J, with 8 bases between. The CDR3 loop reads CASSQATWETQYF. CDR3 bases: TGTGCCAGCAGCCAAGCGACTTGGGAGACCCAGTACTTC.

This clonotype has more than one count but fewer than ten. V and J are TRBV20-1 and TRBJ1-4, with 12 nucleotides matching TRBD1. J gave up 8 bases and V 5 bases, and 3 bases lay outside the gene matches. Looked up from germline, CDR1 is DFQATT and CDR2 is SNEGSKA (reference sequence). The CDR3 is 13 residues long. This CDR3 is CSALGTGGEKLFF. Written as DNA, the CDR3 is TGCAGTGCTCTCGGGACAGGGGGCGAAAAACTGTTTTTT.

This chain uses TRBV19 with TRBJ2-1; TRBD1 matches at 10 bases. The CDR3 is 14 amino acids. Germline CDR1 reads LNHDA; CDR2 reads SQIVND (reference sequence). With 10 bases clipped from V and 2 bases from J, the junction kept 5 bases outside the gene matches. In DNA form, the CDR3 reads TGTGCCATCGGACAGGGGGGCCCCTACAATGAGCAGTTCTTC. This encodes CAIGQGGPYNEQFF. Variable domain in full (rest from reference TRBV19 and TRBJ2-1): DGGITQSPKYLFRKEGQNVTLSCEQNLNHDAMYWYRQDPGQGLRLIYYSQIVNDFQKGDIAEGYSVSREKKESFPLTVTSAQKNPTAFYLCAIGQGGPYNEQFFGPGTRLTVL.

J is TRBJ2-1 and V is TRBV6-5; 9 bases map to TRBD2. The CDR3 consists of 15 residues. V lost 2 bases and J lost 10; bases outside the gene matches: 9. Per germline, CDR1 MNHEY and CDR2 SVGAGI. The CDR3 reads CASSYGGGGVDEQFF. In DNA form, the CDR3 reads TGTGCCAGCAGTTACGGAGGCGGGGGGGTGGACGAGCAGTTCTTC.

The gene calls are TRBV20-1 and TRBJ1-2; D call uncertain. Germline assignment: CDR1 DFQATT and CDR2 SNEGSKA (reference sequence). V lost 3 bases to trimming and J lost 6 bases, with 20 bases between them. The CDR3 runs to 15 residues. The CDR3 protein is CSARDLGGNFDGYTF. CDR3 in DNA: TGCAGTGCTAGGGATCTCGGAGGCAACTTCGATGGCTACACCTTC.

This clonotype was picked up a small number of times. In DNA form, the CDR3 reads TGTGCCAGCAGTTTCTCCTCTGGGGCCAACGTCCTGACTTTC. Translation: CASSFSSGANVLTF. The genes are TRBV28 and TRBJ2-6; D is uncertain. Trimming left V 3 bases short and J 0 bases short, with 3 bases between. Germline CDR1 MDHEN, CDR2 SYDVKM. The CDR3 loop spans 14 amino acids.

The rearrangement joins TRBV12-5 to TRBJ1-5; weak D call: TRBD1 (5 bases). Germline CDR1 is LGHNT and CDR2 is FRNRAP. Trimming left V 1 base short and J 2 bases short, with 12 bases between. This CDR3 region has 16 residues. CDR3: CASGLDQGFGNQPQHF. CDR3 DNA sequence: TGTGCTAGTGGTTTGGACCAGGGCTTTGGCAATCAGCCCCAGCATTTT.

J is TRBJ1-1 and V is TRBV4-3, with 11 bases aligning to TRBD1. With V trimmed by 0 bases and J by 4 bases, 4 bases remained unmatched. CDR3 length: 16 residues. The germline V gene has CDR1 LGHNA and CDR2 YSLEER. CDR3 sequence (DNA): TGCGCCAGCAGCCAAGATAGGGACAGGGGGAGCACTGAAGCTTTCTTT. It is translated as CASSQDRDRGSTEAFF.